Below, 5 T cell receptor beta chains from the same sample are listed, as sequenced in a study of T cell responses to AZD1222 COVID-19 vaccine. TCRdb keeps only in-frame clones here, not all; method: immunoSEQ multiplex PCR. Of roughly 150,000 clones in the sample, 91% are singletons; the top ten hold approximately 1.3%. The input for sequencing was peripheral blood, taken 28 days after the second AZD1222 dose. The receptor source for this set is an adult who received the AZD1222 COVID-19 vaccine.

The chain is built from TRBV7-2 and TRBJ2-3, with a tentative D call TRBD2 (6 bases). CDR3 length: 16 amino acids. Trimming removed 5 bases from V and 2 bases from J, with 17 bases in between. Germline values: CDR1 SGHTA, CDR2 FQGNSA. CDR3 sequence reads: CASSPSSVSSTDTQYF. CDR3 nucleotides: TGTGCCAGCAGCCCTTCTAGCGTATCGTCCACAGATACGCAGTATTTT.

This chain links TRBV29-1 with TRBJ2-7; perhaps TRBD1 as D (6 bases). Trimming cost V 4 bases and J 3 bases, with 7 bases left between them. The CDR3 consists of 11 residues. The germline gives CDR1 SQVTM, CDR2 ANQGSEA. The CDR3 loop reads CSVGRGYEQYF. CDR3 nucleotides: TGCAGCGTTGGCAGGGGCTACGAGCAGTACTTC.

The chain links TRBV3-1 (or the pseudogene TRBV3-2) to TRBJ2-5; D unresolved. Germline V gene data show CDR1 as LGHDT and CDR2 as YNNKEL (reference sequence). Trimming removed 0 bases at V and 5 bases at J, with 7 bases between. This CDR3 is built from 13 residues. The DNA for the CDR3 is TGTGCCAGCAGCCAAGATAGCAGGGAGACCCAGTACTTC. This translates into CASSQDSRETQYF.

The chain employs TRBV9 and TRBJ2-3; TRBD2 might be the D (6 bases). V lost 0 bases to trimming and J lost 4 bases, with 21 bases between them. Germline lookup yields CDR1 SGDLS and CDR2 YYNGEE. The CDR3 runs 18 residues. CDR3 region: CASSVVEGHSLLADTQYF. In nucleotides, the CDR3 is TGTGCCAGCAGCGTAGTGGAGGGGCATTCTCTCCTCGCAGATACGCAGTATTTT.

The chain employs TRBV28 and TRBJ2-2, with D maybe TRBD2 (6 bases). The CDR3 is made up of 17 amino acids. Germline CDR1 is MDHEN and CDR2 is SYDVKM. V gave up 2 bases and J gave up 0 bases, with 13 bases separating them. The CDR3 region has the DNA TGTGCCAGCAGTTTAGCGGGGCTAGCTGCGAACACCGGGGAGCTGTTTTTT. It yields the protein CASSLAGLAANTGELFF.